This T cell receptor beta chain was sequenced in a study of cytomegalovirus exposure and HLA in healthy donors. Findings of the study overall: The likely explanation for a cluster of highly shared sequence variants was sequencing artifact. Associated with HLA alleles at 0.05 false discovery rate in a later analysis were about 17,000 TCR beta sequences.

The PCR ran on 60 Vbeta and 13 Jbeta primers. The protocol was immunoSEQ multiplex PCR, while the TCRdb copy is restricted to in-frame clones and leaves out a portion. The repertoire holds about 120,000 clones, with about 9.4% as singletons. About this clone: Its antigen remains unknown.

This receptor was taken from a woman between 40 and 50 years old in good health and CMV-seropositive. The sequenced sample consisted of PBMCs.

As DNA, the CDR3 is TGTGCCAGCAGCCCGGGACAGGGTACCCCGGGCAATCAGCCCCAGCATTTT. Protein product: CASSPGQGTPGNQPQHF. The chain carries TRBV9 and TRBJ1-5; 9 bases match TRBD1. V dropped 4 bases and J dropped 2; count of bases not matched to a gene: 10. The CDR3 loop spans 17 amino acids. Germline V CDR1 and CDR2: SGDLS, YYNGEE.